This TCR beta chain was identified in a study of OX40 agonist ivuxolimab in advanced cancers. Regarding the study in general: Ivuxolimab was a fully human IgG2 agonistic monoclonal antibody targeting the costimulatory receptor OX40 (CD134). Prior anti-PD-1, anti-PD-L1 or anti-CTLA-4 therapy was permitted, and approximately 41% of dose-escalation patients had received checkpoint inhibitors. A male proportion of roughly 80% and a mean age of approximately 55 years, ranging from about 23 to 90, were recorded for the dose-escalation cohort. Intravenous ivuxolimab was administered to patients every 2 weeks at six dose levels: 0.01, 0.1, 0.3, 1.5, 3 and 10 mg/kg. Of the approximately 53 patients in dose escalation, 19 had hepatocellular carcinoma, about 15 had melanoma, 9 had renal cell carcinoma and 9 had head and neck cancer. The monotherapy dose-escalation portion (N ≈ 57 patients) of the phase I ivuxolimab trial is reported in the paper. Peripheral TCRbeta sequencing aimed to test whether ivuxolimab altered TCR sequence diversity and caused clonal T-cell expansion. Partial responses occurred in three dose-escalation patients, of whom one had hepatocellular carcinoma and two had cutaneous melanoma.

Including cysteine and phenylalanine, the CDR3 has 14 amino acids. Only the CDR3 region is kept as DNA, spanning 42 bases read in frame from base 1. At the junction V is shortened by 5 bases and J by 3 bases, with 11 bases in between. Sequences MNHNS (CDR1) and SASEGT (CDR2) are obtained from the germline V gene. A word on this clone: This clone's antigen is unknown. The sample holds no much larger clone one base away, and base qualities are not on file.

Genomic DNA was isolated from the sorted cells so that the TCRbeta CDR3 region could be sequenced. TCRbeta CDR3 regions were sequenced using the immunoSEQ Assay. This is the immuneACCESS table as TCRdb keeps it, with only in-frame sequences that have V and J called. A part of the clones is gone; compared with another copy, unresolved V genes explain less than half, and the rest is unexplained. The sample table shows tens of thousands of clones, and approximately 90% are seen once. More than 0.85% of the sample lies in the top ten. Patients with autoimmune disease history or receiving systemic immunosuppression were excluded from the trial. In every dose cohort, peripheral blood was drawn for TCR sequencing at baseline, cycle 4 day 1, and cycle 7 day 1. The samples were drawn from a first-in-human, open-label, multicenter phase I dose-escalation trial of ivuxolimab. Adults with locally advanced or metastatic head and neck squamous cell, hepatocellular, melanoma or renal cell carcinoma were enrolled in the trial. CD4+ and CD8+ T cells were sorted separately from peripheral blood before TCR sequencing.

Points the paper makes about the study in general: Clonal expansion of both CD4+ and CD8+ blood T cells was observed from baseline to week 6 at doses 0.1 to 3.0 mg/kg. After ivuxolimab, more expanded clones were found on average in CD8+ T cells than in CD4+ T cells. In the 0.1-3.0 mg/kg groups, partial responders had among the lowest normalized peripheral clonal expansion, particularly in CD8+ T cells. Low levels of normalized T-cell clonal expansion were also seen in some patients who did not respond. Antigen specificity was not determined for the clonally expanded peripheral T cells.

The chain is assembled from TRBV6-1 and TRBJ1-5; no confident D gene assignment can be made. This TCR was recovered from an adult with an advanced solid tumor such as melanoma, head and neck, liver or kidney cancer. The sequenced sample was CD4+ or CD8+ T cells sorted from blood, obtained in a trial of the OX40 agonist ivuxolimab. The base sequence is TGTGCCAGCAGTCGGGAGGGAATCAATCAGCCCCAGCATTTT. The resulting protein is CASSREGINQPQHF.